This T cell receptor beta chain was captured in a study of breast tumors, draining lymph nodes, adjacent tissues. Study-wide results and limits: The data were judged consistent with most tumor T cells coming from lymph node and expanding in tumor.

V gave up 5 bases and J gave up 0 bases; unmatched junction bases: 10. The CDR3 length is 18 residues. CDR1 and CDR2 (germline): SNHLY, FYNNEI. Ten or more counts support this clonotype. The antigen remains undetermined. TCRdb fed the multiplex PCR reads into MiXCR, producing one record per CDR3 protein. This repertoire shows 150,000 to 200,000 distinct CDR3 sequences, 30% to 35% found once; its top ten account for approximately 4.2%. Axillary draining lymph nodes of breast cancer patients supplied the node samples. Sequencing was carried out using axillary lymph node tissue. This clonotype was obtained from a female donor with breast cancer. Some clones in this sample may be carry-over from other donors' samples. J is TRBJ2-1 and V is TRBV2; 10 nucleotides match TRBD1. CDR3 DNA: TGTGCCAGCAGTAACGACAGGGGGCTTAAGACCTCCTACAATGAGCAGTTCTTC. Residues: CASSNDRGLKTSYNEQFF.